The rows below give T cell receptor beta chains drawn from one sample of a study of CD8 T cells in Susac syndrome. MiXCR, run by TCRdb on the immunoSEQ multiplex PCR reads, gives a single entry per CDR3 protein. The table includes roughly 80,000 distinct CDR3 sequences, 94% detected once. Sequencing input: CD8+ T cells from PBMCs. The receptors shown here come from a human donor in good health. Both conserved end residues are part of each CDR3. The D gene is left open where the match is weak. Clone size, where shown, is once, few, many, or a class for clones that have expanded.

CASRGPQETQYF	TGTGCCAGCCGTGGACCTCAAGAGACCCAGTACTTC	TRBV27	-	12	-	TRBJ2-5
CASSVGVRGTEAFF	TGTGCCAGCAGCGTAGGGGTGAGAGGCACTGAAGCTTTCTTT	TRBV9	-	14	-	TRBJ1-1
CASSPVLELGEQYF	TGTGCCAGCAGCCCTGTCCTCGAATTGGGCGAGCAGTACTTC	TRBV28	-	14	-	TRBJ2-7
CASSYSGATEAFF	TGTGCCAGCAGCTACTCGGGGGCCACTGAAGCTTTCTTT	TRBV6-5	-	13	-	TRBJ1-1
CASRGDRRWAEAFF	TGTGCCAGCAGGGGGGACAGGCGCTGGGCTGAAGCTTTCTTT	TRBV27	-	14	TRBD1	TRBJ1-1
CSVRGRGQGEPGANVLTF	TGCAGCGTCCGTGGAAGAGGACAGGGGGAACCTGGGGCCAACGTCCTGACTTTC	TRBV29-1	few	18	TRBD1	TRBJ2-6
CASSSPPVLAGEPGELKETQYF	TGTGCCAGCAGCTCCCCTCCGGTCCTAGCGGGGGAGCCGGGGGAATTGAAAGAGACCCAGTACTTC	TRBV11-1	-	22	TRBD2	TRBJ2-5
CASSQDFREGGELFF	TGCGCCAGCAGCCAAGATTTCCGGGAGGGCGGGGAGCTGTTTTTT	TRBV4-1	-	15	TRBD2	TRBJ2-2
CASSPNSYEQYF	TGTGCCAGTAGTCCAAACTCCTACGAGCAGTACTTC	TRBV19	-	12	-	TRBJ2-7
CASSLELAGHEQFF	TGTGCTAGCAGCTTAGAACTAGCGGGCCATGAGCAGTTCTTC	TRBV7-7	-	14	TRBD2	TRBJ2-1
CASSQGASGGAAQETQYF	TGTGCCAGCAGCCAAGGCGCTAGCGGGGGGGCCGCCCAAGAGACCCAGTACTTC	TRBV14	-	18	TRBD2	TRBJ2-5
CASSVAVKRPTDTQYF	TGTGCCAGCAGCGTAGCAGTTAAGCGGCCCACAGATACGCAGTATTTT	TRBV9	-	16	-	TRBJ2-3
CATSGRLAGDGELFF	TGTGCCACCAGCGGAAGACTAGCGGGGGACGGGGAGCTGTTTTTT	TRBV15	-	15	TRBD2	TRBJ2-2
CASSSLLPGRQGSYEQYF	TGTGCCAGCAGCTCCCTCCTACCGGGGAGACAGGGCTCCTACGAGCAGTACTTC	TRBV11-2	-	18	TRBD1	TRBJ2-7
CASSPRQGDQPQHF	TGTGCCAGCAGCCCACGACAGGGAGACCAGCCCCAGCATTTT	TRBV3-1	once	14	TRBD1	TRBJ1-5
CASSLGWGGLSSYEQYF	TGTGCCAGCAGCTTGGGGTGGGGCGGCCTGAGCTCCTACGAGCAGTACTTC	TRBV7-6	-	17	-	TRBJ2-7
CASSFHNLYEQYF	TGTGCCAGCAGCTTCCATAACCTCTACGAGCAGTACTTC	TRBV11-2	-	13	-	TRBJ2-7
CASSNSGTWDEKLFF	TGCGCCAGCAGCAACTCCGGGACATGGGATGAAAAACTGTTTTTT	TRBV5-1	-	15	-	TRBJ1-4
CASSYSTGDSRGQYF	TGTGCCAGCAGTTACTCGACTGGCGACTCCCGGGGGCAGTACTTC	TRBV6-5	-	15	-	TRBJ2-7
CASSMTRRGHEQFF	TGTGCCAGTAGTATGACGCGCAGGGGTCATGAGCAGTTCTTC	TRBV19	once	14	-	TRBJ2-1
CASSQEQGGNYQPQHF	TGCGCCAGCAGCCAAGAGCAGGGTGGGAACTATCAGCCCCAGCATTTT	TRBV4-1	-	16	-	TRBJ1-5
CASSIGTGELFF	TGTGCCAGTAGTATCGGTACCGGGGAGCTGTTTTTT	TRBV19	-	12	-	TRBJ2-2
CASSPPMNTQGGFGYTF	TGTGCCAGCTCACCACCTATGAATACGCAGGGAGGTTTTGGCTACACCTTC	TRBV18	-	17	-	TRBJ1-2
CASSSPDRADTQYF	TGTGCCAGCAGCTCCCCGGACAGGGCAGATACGCAGTATTTT	TRBV5-4	-	14	TRBD1	TRBJ2-3